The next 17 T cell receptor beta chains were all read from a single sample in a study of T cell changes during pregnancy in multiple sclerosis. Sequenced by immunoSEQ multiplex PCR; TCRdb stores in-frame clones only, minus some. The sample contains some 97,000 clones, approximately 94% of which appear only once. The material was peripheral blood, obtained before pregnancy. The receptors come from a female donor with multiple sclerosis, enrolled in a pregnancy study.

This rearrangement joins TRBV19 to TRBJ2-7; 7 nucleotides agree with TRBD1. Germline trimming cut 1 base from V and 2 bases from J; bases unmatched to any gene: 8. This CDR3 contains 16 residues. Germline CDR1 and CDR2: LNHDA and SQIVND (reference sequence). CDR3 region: CASSIGAGTATYEQYF. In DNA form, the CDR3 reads TGTGCCAGTAGTATAGGGGCCGGGACAGCAACCTACGAGCAGTACTTC.

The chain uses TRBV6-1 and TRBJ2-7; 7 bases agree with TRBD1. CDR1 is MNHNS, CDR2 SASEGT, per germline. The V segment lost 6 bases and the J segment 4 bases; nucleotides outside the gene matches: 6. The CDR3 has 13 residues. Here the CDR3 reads CASSNRDRYEQYF. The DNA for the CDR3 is TGTGCCAGCAGCAACCGGGACAGATACGAGCAGTACTTC.

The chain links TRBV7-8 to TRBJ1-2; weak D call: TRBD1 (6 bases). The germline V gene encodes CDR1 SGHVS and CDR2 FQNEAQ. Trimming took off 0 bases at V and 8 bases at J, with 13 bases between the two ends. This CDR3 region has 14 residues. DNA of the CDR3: TGTGCCAGCAGCTTAGCAGCGACAGGCTTCGGCTACACCTTC. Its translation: CASSLAATGFGYTF.

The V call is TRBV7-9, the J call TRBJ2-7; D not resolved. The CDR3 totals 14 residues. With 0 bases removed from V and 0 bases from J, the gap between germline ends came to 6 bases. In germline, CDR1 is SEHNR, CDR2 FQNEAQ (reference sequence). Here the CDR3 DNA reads TGTGCCAGCAGCTTAGCTATGAGCTCCTACGAGCAGTACTTC. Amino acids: CASSLAMSSYEQYF.

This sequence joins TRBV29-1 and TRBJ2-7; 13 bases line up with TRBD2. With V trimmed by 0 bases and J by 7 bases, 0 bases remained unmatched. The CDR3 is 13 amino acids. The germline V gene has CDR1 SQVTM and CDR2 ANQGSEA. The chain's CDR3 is CSVEEGLAGEQYF. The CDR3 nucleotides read TGCAGCGTTGAAGAGGGACTAGCGGGGGAGCAGTACTTC.

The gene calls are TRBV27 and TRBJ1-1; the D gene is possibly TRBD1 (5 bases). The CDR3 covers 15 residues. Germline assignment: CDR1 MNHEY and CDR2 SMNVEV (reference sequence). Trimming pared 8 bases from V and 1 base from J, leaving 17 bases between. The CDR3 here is CASAGWGNPNTEAFF. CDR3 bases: TGTGCCAGCGCCGGGTGGGGCAACCCGAACACTGAAGCTTTCTTT.

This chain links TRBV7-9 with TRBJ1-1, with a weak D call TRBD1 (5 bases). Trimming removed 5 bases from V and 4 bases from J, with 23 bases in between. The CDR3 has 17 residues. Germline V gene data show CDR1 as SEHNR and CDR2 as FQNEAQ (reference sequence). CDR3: CASSPASRGGLGTEAFF. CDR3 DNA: TGTGCCAGCAGCCCAGCCTCGAGGGGAGGTCTCGGCACTGAAGCTTTCTTT.

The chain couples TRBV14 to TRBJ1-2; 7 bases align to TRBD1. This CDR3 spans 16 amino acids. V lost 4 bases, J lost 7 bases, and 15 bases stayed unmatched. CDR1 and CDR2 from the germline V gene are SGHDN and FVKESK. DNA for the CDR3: TGTGCCAGCAGCCTCCGGACAGGCTCCCTTGTCAGTGGCTACACCTTC. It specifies CASSLRTGSLVSGYTF.

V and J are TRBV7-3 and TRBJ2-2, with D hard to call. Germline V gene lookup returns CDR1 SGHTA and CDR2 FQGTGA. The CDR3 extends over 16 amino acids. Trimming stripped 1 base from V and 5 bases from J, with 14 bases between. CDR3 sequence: CASSLMTLSGTGELFF. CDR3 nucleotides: TGTGCCAGCAGCTTAATGACACTCAGTGGGACCGGGGAGCTGTTTTTT.

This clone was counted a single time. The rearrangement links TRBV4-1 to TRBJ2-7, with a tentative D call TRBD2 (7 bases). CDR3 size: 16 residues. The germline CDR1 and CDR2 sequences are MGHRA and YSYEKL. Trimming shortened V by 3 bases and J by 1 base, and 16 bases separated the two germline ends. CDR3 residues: CASSQSSGRGSYEQYF. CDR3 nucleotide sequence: TGCGCCAGCAGCCAGTCCTCGGGGAGGGGGTCCTACGAGCAGTACTTC.

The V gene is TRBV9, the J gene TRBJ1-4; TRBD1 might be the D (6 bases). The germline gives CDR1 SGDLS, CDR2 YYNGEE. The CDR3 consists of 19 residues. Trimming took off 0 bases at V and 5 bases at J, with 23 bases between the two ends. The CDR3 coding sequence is TGTGCCAGCAGCGTAGGCGGGGGGCGCGGGGTTTGGATGAATGAAAAACTGTTTTTT. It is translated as CASSVGGGRGVWMNEKLFF.

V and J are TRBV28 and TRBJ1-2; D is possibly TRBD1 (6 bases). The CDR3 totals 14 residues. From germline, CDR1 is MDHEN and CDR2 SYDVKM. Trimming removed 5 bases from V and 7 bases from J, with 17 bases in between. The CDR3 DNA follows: TGTGCCAGCAGTGGGGTACGGGGGGCTCGTGGCTACACCTTC. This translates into CASSGVRGARGYTF.

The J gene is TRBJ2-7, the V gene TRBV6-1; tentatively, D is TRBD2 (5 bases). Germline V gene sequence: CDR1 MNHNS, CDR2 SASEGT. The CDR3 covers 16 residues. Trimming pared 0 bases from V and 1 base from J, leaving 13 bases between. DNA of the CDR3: TGTGCCAGCAGTGAAGCGAGGCTAGCCTCATCCTACGAGCAGTACTTC. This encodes CASSEARLASSYEQYF.

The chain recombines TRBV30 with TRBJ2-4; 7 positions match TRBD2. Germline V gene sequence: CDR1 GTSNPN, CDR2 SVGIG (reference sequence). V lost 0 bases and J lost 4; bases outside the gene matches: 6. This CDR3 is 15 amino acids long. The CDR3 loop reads CAWSVRDYSKNIQYF. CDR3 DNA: TGTGCCTGGAGTGTTCGGGACTACTCTAAAAACATTCAGTACTTC.

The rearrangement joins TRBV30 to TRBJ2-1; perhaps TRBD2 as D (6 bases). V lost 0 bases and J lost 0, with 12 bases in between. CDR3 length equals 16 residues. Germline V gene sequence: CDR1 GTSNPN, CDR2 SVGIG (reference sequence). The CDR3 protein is CAWSVWRDRSYNEQFF. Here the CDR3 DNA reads TGTGCCTGGAGTGTGTGGCGGGACCGCTCCTACAATGAGCAGTTCTTC. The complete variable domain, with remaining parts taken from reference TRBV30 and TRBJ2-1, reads SQTIHQWPATLVQPVGSPLSLECTVEGTSNPNLYWYRQAAGRGLQLLFYSVGIGQISSEVPQNLSASRPQDRQFILSSKKLLLSDSGFYLCAWSVWRDRSYNEQFFGPGTRLTVL.

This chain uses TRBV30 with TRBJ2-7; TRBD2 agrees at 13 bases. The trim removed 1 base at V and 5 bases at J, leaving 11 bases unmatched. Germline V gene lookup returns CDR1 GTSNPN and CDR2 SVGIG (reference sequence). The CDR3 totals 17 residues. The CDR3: CAWSGGLAGILWDEQYF. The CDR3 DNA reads TGTGCCTGGAGTGGGGGACTAGCGGGAATACTTTGGGACGAGCAGTACTTC.

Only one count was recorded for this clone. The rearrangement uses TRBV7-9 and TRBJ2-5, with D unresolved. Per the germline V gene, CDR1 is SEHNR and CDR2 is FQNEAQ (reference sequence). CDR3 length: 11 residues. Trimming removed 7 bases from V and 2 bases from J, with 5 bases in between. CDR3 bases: TGTGCCAGCAAACAACAAGAGACCCAGTACTTC. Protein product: CASKQQETQYF.